These 14 T cell receptor beta chains were all obtained from the same sample, sequenced in a study of cytomegalovirus exposure and HLA in healthy donors. PCR employed 60 Vbeta and 13 Jbeta primers. Sequencing was performed with immunoSEQ multiplex PCR; in TCRdb, only in-frame clones are kept and a portion is missing. The sample totals roughly 50,000 clones. Sequencing input: PBMCs. These receptors all stem from a woman aged 40 to 50 in good health and CMV-seronegative.

The rearrangement uses TRBV30 and TRBJ2-1; 9 nucleotides line up with TRBD2. Germline CDR1 reads GTSNPN; CDR2 reads SVGIG (reference sequence). Trimming took 8 bases from V and 4 from J; bases not matched to a gene: 6. The CDR3 sequence is 13 residues long. CDR3 sequence: CARSGGAYNEQFF. The CDR3 DNA reads as TGTGCCCGTAGCGGGGGAGCATACAATGAGCAGTTCTTC.

The V call is TRBV6-4, the J call TRBJ1-6; TRBD1 matches at 12 bases. J lost 1 base, V lost 0 bases, and 13 bases had no gene match. This CDR3 is 22 amino acids long. In germline, CDR1 is MRHNA, CDR2 SNTAGT. CDR3 nucleotide sequence: TGTGCCAGCAGTGACTCGAGGGGACAGGGGGCTTCGAGGAGTTCCTATAATTCACCCCTCCACTTT. It specifies CASSDSRGQGASRSSYNSPLHF.

The chain joins TRBV9 to TRBJ1-2; the D gene is possibly TRBD1 (6 bases). The CDR3 is made up of 13 amino acids. V was trimmed by 3 bases and J by 8 bases, leaving 14 bases between them. Germline CDR1 SGDLS, CDR2 YYNGEE. This chain's CDR3 is CASSAIQGYGYTF. Written as DNA, the CDR3 is TGTGCCAGCAGCGCAATACAGGGTTACGGCTACACCTTC.

The genes are TRBV5-1 and TRBJ2-7; 7 bases match TRBD1. Germline CDR1 is SGHRS and CDR2 is YFSETQ. This CDR3 region has 13 residues. Trimming removed 9 bases from V and 3 bases from J; junction bases left unmatched: 9. The CDR3 DNA reads TGCGCCACCTCACCGGGACAGAACTACGAGCAGTACTTC. Translation: CATSPGQNYEQYF.

This chain links TRBV5-5 with TRBJ2-7; 12 bases map to TRBD2. With 4 bases clipped from V and 7 bases from J, the junction kept 6 bases outside the gene matches. The CDR3 is 14 residues long. Per germline, CDR1 SGHKS and CDR2 YYEKEE (reference sequence). CDR3 nucleotides: TGTGCCAGCAGCCCTCAAGGACTAGCGGGGGAGCAGTACTTC. Its translation is CASSPQGLAGEQYF.

Turning to this clone: The junction departs from the called germline gene at one end, perhaps through a read error. The chain joins TRBV20-1 to TRBJ2-3, with D unresolved. Germline-derived CDR1 and CDR2 are DFQATT and SNEGSKA (reference sequence). CDR3 length equals 11 residues. This chain's CDR3 is CSATHTDKQYF. The DNA of the CDR3 is TGCAGTGCTACTCACACAGATAAGCAGTATTTT.

As DNA, the CDR3 is TGCGCCAGCAGCCAAGATGAAGGACTGAGCACCGGGGAGCTGTTTTTT. Residues: CASSQDEGLSTGELFF. This chain links TRBV4-3 with TRBJ2-2; TRBD2 might be the D (5 bases). Germline CDR1 LGHNA, CDR2 YSLEER. The V gene lost 0 bases and the J gene lost 4 bases, with 12 bases spanning the gap. The CDR3 spans 16 residues.

The chain combines TRBV27 with TRBJ1-6, with D hard to call. Between the trimmed V and J ends, which lost 5 bases and 2 bases, there was a span of 10 bases. The CDR3 loop spans 15 amino acids. Germline CDR1 is MNHEY and CDR2 is SMNVEV (reference sequence). The CDR3 nucleotides read TGTGCCAGCAGTACGAACGGGGCCTATAATTCACCCCTCCACTTT. Translating gives CASSTNGAYNSPLHF.

V usage is TRBV6-5 and J usage is TRBJ2-1; maybe TRBD2 (5 bases). V shed 8 bases and J shed 0 bases, with 11 bases lying between them. CDR3 size: 14 residues. Per germline, CDR1 MNHEY and CDR2 SVGAGI. CDR3 protein: CASALGSSYNEQFF. The CDR3 nucleotides are TGTGCCAGCGCCCTAGGGAGCTCCTACAATGAGCAGTTCTTC.

This chain joins TRBV6-5 and TRBJ1-3, with D unresolved. Germline V lookup: CDR1 MNHEY, CDR2 SVGAGI. Trimming took 2 bases from V and 3 from J, leaving 5 bases between them. The CDR3 covers 13 residues. The DNA of the CDR3 is TGTGCCAGCAGTTACAAGCTTGGAAACACCATATATTTT. This encodes CASSYKLGNTIYF.

Notes on this clone: The junction and the germline gene differ at one end; a read error may be behind it. The chain recombines TRBV18 with TRBJ1-3; D unresolved. The germline CDR1 and CDR2 sequences are KGHSH and LQKENI. This CDR3 has 16 amino acids. The DNA for the CDR3 is TGTGCCAGCGCACCCTCGAGGGAGGGCTCTGGAAACACCATATATTTT. Protein product: CASAPSREGSGNTIYF.

The chain employs TRBV10-1 and TRBJ1-6; 10 bases line up with TRBD1. J was trimmed by 6 bases and V by 0 bases; bases with no gene match: 5. Germline assignment: CDR1 WNHNN and CDR2 SYGVQD (reference sequence). The CDR3 spans 17 residues. CDR3 DNA: TGCGCCAGCAGTGAGTCGGGGGGGGACAGGGGTAATTCACCCCTCCACTTT. Encoded protein: CASSESGGDRGNSPLHF.

The chain has TRBV2 and TRBJ2-7, with 7 bases matching TRBD1. Germline V gene sequence: CDR1 SNHLY, CDR2 FYNNEI. CDR3 size: 14 residues. Germline trimming cut 6 bases from V and 2 bases from J; bases unmatched to any gene: 7. CDR3 loop: CASRPRDSPYEQYF. CDR3 DNA sequence: TGTGCCAGCAGACCACGGGACAGCCCCTACGAGCAGTACTTC. Full variable domain (remainder filled in from reference TRBV2 and TRBJ2-7): EPEVTQTPSHQVTQMGQEVILRCVPISNHLYFYWYRQILGQKVEFLVSFYNNEISEKSEIFDDQFSVERPDGSNFTLKIRSTKLEDSAMYFCASRPRDSPYEQYFGPGTRLTVT.

The rearrangement links TRBV18 to TRBJ2-2; D possibly corresponds to TRBD2 (6 bases). V was clipped by 3 bases and J by 3 bases, with 26 bases between them. The CDR3 contains 20 residues. CDR1 and CDR2 (germline): KGHSH, LQKENI. The CDR3 DNA is TGTGCCAGCTCACCTAGATCCGGGACCTTCGGGGGTGGAGACACCGGGGAGCTGTTTTTT. It codes for CASSPRSGTFGGGDTGELFF.